The entry below gives a single T cell receptor beta chain sequence along with its context. Trimming shortened V by 4 bases and J by 6 bases, and 16 bases separated the two germline ends. This CDR3 is built from 14 residues. Germline CDR1 is SGDLS and CDR2 is YYNGEE. The sample belongs to a study of cytomegalovirus exposure and HLA in healthy donors. Study at large: Around 80 million unique TCR sequences came from HLA-typed donors in an early release.

PCR amplification relied on 60 Vbeta primers (plus 13 Jbeta primers). Profiled with immunoSEQ multiplex PCR; TCRdb holds only in-frame clones, not every one. This sample has about 110,000 clones; 70% occur once, and the top ten carry 8.7%. The chain joins TRBV9 to TRBJ1-1, with D unclear. Sequencing was performed on PBMCs. This TCR derives from a man aged 25 to 40 in good health and CMV-seropositive. CDR3 nucleotides: TGTGCCAGCAGCCCGCTGACGGGAAACGCTGAAGCTTTCTTT. Its translation is CASSPLTGNAEAFF.